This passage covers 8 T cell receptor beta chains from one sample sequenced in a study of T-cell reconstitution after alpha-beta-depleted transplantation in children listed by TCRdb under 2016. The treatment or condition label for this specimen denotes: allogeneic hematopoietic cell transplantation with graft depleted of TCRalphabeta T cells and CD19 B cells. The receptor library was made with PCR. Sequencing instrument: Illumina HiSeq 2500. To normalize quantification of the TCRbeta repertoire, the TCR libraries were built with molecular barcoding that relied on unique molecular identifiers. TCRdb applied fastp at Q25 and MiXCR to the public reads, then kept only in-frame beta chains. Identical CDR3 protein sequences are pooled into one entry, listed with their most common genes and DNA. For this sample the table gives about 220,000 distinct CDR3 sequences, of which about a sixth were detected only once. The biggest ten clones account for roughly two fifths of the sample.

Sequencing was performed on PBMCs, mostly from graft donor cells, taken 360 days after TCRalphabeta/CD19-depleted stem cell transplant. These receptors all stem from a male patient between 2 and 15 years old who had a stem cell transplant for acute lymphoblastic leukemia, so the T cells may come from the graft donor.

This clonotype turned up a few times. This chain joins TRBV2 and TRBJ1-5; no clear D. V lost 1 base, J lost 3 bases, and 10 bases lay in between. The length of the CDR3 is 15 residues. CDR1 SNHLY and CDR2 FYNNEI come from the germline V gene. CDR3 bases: TGTGCCAGCAGTGAAGGGCAGAAATACAATCAGCCCCAGCATTTT. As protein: CASSEGQKYNQPQHF.

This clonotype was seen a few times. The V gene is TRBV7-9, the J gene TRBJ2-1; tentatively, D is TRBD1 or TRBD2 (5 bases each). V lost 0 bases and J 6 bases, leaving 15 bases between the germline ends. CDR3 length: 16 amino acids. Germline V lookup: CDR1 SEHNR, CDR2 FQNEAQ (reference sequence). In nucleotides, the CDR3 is TGTGCCAGCAGCTTAGCCCCATTCCCGGGGCTCAATGAGCAGTTCTTC. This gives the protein CASSLAPFPGLNEQFF.

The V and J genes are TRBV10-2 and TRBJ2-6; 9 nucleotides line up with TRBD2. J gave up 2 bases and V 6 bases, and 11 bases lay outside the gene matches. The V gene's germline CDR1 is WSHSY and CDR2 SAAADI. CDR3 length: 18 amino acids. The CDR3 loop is CASSMGLAGRTGANVLTF. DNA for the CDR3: TGCGCCAGCAGCATGGGGCTAGCGGGACGAACTGGGGCCAACGTCCTGACTTTC.

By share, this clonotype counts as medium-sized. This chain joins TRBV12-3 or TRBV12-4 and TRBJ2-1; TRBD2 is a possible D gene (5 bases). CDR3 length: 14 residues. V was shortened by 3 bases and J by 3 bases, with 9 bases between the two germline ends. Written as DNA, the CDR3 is TGTGCCAGCAGTTTTTTAGGGAGCTACAATGAGCAGTTCTTC. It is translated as CASSFLGSYNEQFF.

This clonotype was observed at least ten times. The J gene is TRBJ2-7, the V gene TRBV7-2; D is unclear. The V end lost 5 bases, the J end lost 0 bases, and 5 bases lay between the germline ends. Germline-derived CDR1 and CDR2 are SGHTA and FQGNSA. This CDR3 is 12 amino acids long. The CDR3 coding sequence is TGTGCCAGCAGCCGTACCTCCTACGAGCAGTACTTC. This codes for CASSRTSYEQYF.

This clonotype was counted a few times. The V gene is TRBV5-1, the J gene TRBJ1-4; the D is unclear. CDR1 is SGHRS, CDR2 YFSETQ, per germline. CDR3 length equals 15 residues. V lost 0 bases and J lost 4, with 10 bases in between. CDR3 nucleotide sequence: TGCGCCAGCAGCTTGGGGTGGACGGATAATGAAAAACTGTTTTTT. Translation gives CASSLGWTDNEKLFF. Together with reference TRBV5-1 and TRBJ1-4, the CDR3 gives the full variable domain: KAGVTQTPRYLIKTRGQQVTLSCSPISGHRSVSWYQQTPGQGLQFLFEYFSETQRNKGNFPGRFSGRQFSNSRSEMNVSTLELGDSALYLCASSLGWTDNEKLFFGSGTQLSVL.

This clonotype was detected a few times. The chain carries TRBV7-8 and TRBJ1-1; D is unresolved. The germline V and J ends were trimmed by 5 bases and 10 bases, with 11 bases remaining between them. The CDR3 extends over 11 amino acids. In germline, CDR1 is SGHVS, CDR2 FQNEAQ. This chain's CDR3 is CASSPGWGAFF. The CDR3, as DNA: TGTGCCAGCAGCCCAGGATGGGGAGCTTTCTTT.

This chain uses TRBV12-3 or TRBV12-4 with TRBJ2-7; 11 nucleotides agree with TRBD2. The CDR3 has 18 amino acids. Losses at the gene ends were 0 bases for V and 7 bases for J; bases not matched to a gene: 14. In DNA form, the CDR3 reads TGTGCCAGCAGTTTAGCAGGGGTTAGGACTAGCGGGTTTGGAGAGCAGTACTTC. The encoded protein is CASSLAGVRTSGFGEQYF.